This T cell receptor (beta chain) was found in a study of blood T cell repertoires in COVID-19. A single count supports this clone. The junction and the germline gene differ at one end; a read error may be behind it. Measured with immunoSEQ multiplex PCR; TCRdb has only the in-frame clones, and not every one. The table lists around 100,000 clones, approximately 84% of them singletons. CDR3 length: 21 amino acids. The specimen sequenced was peripheral blood. The sequence derives from a middle-aged man with acute or convalescent COVID-19. The chain joins TRBV23-1 to TRBJ2-2; 8 bases are shared with TRBD2. TRBV23-1 is annotated as an ORF whose role is uncertain. The CDR3: CASSHSVQAGEVGSNPGELFF. The CDR3 DNA reads as TGCGCCAGCAGTCATTCCGTTCAAGCGGGAGAGGTGGGGTCGAACCCCGGGGAGCTGTTTTTT.